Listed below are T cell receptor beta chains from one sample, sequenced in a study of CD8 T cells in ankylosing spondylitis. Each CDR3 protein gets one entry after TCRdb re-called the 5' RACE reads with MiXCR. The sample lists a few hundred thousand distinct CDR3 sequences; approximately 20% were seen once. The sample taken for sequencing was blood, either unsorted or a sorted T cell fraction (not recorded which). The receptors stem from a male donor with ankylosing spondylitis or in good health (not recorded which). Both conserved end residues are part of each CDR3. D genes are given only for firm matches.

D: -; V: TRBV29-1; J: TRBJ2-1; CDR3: CSVEPAGAYEQFF
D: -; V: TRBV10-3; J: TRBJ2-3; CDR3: CAIKSGHTQYF
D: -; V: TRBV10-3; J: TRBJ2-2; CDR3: CAISEPGELFF
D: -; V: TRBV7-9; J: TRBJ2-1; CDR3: CASNLVGSTYNEQFF
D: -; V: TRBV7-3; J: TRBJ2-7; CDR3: CASSLSLATEQYF
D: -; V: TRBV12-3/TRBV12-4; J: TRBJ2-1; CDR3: CASSPALGEEQFF
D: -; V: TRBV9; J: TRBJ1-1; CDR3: CASSVGGVGTEAFF
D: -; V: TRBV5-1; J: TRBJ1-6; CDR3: CASSLGDSPLHF
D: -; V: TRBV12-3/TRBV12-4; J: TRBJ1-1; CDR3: CASTGAMNTEAFF
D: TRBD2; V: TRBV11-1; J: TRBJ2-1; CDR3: CASSLVFMREPPEEEQFF
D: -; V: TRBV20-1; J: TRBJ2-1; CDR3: CSARDEERLVIYNEQFF
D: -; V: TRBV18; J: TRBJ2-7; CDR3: CASSGWTEYEQYF
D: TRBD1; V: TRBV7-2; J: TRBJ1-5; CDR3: CASSPNRQGVNQPQHF
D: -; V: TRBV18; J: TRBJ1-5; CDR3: CASSPDRRARSNQPQHF
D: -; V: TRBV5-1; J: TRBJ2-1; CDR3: CASSLGQADEQFF
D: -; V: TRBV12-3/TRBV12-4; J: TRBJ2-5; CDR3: CASSPQGWETQYF
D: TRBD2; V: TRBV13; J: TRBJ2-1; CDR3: CASSLQTSGPRREQFF
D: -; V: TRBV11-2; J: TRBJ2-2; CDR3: CASSLSPSGDMVNTGELFF
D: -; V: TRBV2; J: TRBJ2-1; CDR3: CASREVGETYNEQFF
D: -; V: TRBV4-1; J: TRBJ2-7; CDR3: CASSQVSGGGYEQYF
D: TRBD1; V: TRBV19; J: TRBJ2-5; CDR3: CASSHFYRGGETQYF
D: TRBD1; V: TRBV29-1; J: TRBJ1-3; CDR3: CSASTGHAGNTIYF